This record covers a single TCR beta chain. Its antigen is unknown. A junction boundary mismatches the germline segment, possibly from a read error. The template for TCR beta VDJ and CDR3 sequence profiling was genomic DNA. MiXCR, applied by TCRdb to the reads, yields one record per CDR3 protein. The data contain just over 400,000 distinct CDR3 sequences, about two thirds of them singletons. The CDR3 covers 14 residues. CDR1 is SEHNR, CDR2 FQNEAQ, per germline (reference sequence). This record comes from a study of CD8+CD57+ T cells in acquired aplastic anemia. Study in general: Quantities of DNA derived from sorted CD4+ and CD8+ cells averaged around 3 ug. Roughly 10.8 million reads were obtained on average for healthy donor CD4+ cells.

Whole-study results and caveats: Sharing between patients and controls was observed for twenty-nine CD8+ CDR3 sequences. Patients versus controls showed no significant CD8+ Simpson's diversity difference.

Sequencing was performed on sorted CD4+, CD8+, or CD8+CD57+ T cells (not recorded which) from PBMCs. The sequence was obtained from a human donor in good health, serving as a control. The chain carries TRBV7-9 and TRBJ1-6; 9 positions match TRBD1. CDR3 region: CASSLGQGNGSPLF. Written as DNA, the CDR3 is TGCGCCAGCAGCCTGGGACAGGGAAATGGTTCACCCCTCTTT.